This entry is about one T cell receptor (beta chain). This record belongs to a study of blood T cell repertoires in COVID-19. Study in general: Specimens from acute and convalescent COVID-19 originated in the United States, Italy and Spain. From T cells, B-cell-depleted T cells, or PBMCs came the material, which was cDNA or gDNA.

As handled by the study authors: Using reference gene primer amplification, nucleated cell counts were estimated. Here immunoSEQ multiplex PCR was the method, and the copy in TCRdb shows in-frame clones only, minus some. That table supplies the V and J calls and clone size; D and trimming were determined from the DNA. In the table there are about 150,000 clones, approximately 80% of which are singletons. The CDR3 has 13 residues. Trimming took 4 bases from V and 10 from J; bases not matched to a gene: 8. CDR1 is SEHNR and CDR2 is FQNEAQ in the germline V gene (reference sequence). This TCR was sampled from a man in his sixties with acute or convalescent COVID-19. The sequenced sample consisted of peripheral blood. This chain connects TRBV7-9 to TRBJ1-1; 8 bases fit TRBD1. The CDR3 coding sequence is TGTGCCAGCAGCTCGCGCGGACAGGGAATAGCTTTCTTT. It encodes CASSSRGQGIAFF.